The source of this TCR beta chain is a study of blood T cell repertoires in COVID-19. Across the whole study: T cells, B-cell-depleted T cells, or PBMCs supplied cDNA or gDNA.

In the original workflow: Amplifying reference gene primers gave estimates of nucleated cell counts. Method: immunoSEQ multiplex PCR; TCRdb's copy keeps in-frame clones and lacks some. The DNA gave D and trimming, while V, J and clone size come from that table. The table includes 90,000 to 150,000 clones, around 81% detected once. V lost 4 bases and J lost 1, with 14 bases in between. This CDR3 is built from 16 residues. CDR1 is SEHNR and CDR2 is FQNEAQ in the germline V gene (reference sequence). The chain carries TRBV7-9 and TRBJ1-3, with D maybe TRBD1 (6 bases). Sequencing used peripheral blood. The source of this sequence is a human donor in a cohort sampled during active COVID-19. The CDR3 nucleotides read TGTGCCAGCAGCTCGGACAGAGACCCATCTGGAAACACCATATATTTT. This translates into CASSSDRDPSGNTIYF.